This T cell receptor beta chain was captured in a study of blood T cells in healthy people across ages. The sample providers were healthy Caucasian people from Russia, aged about 6 to 95. Study-wide points: Fewer expanded clones and more diversity marked long-lived versus aged donors.

The CDR3 is made up of 15 amino acids. V gave up 6 bases and J gave up 5 bases, with 19 bases separating them. Germline lookup yields CDR1 MNHEY and CDR2 SVGAGI. The second PCR ran about 6 to 12 cycles with a sample-barcoded 5' primer and J-beta primers. Each single sample gave us at least 2.5 million CDR3-containing paired-end reads. TCRdb redid the calling of the 5' RACE reads with MiXCR, one entry per CDR3 protein. The sample includes a few hundred thousand distinct CDR3 sequences, roughly half of them seen just once. To note about this clonotype: The antigen remains undetermined.

The V call is TRBV6-5, the J call TRBJ1-2; no clear D gene. The TCR comes from a man between 60 and 75 years old in good health. Material: blood. The CDR3 region is CASSLNPGTQYGYTF. CDR3 bases: TGTGCCAGCAGCTTAAACCCGGGCACGCAGTATGGCTACACCTTC.